Below, one TCR beta chain is given with its context. The second PCR ran about 6 to 12 cycles with a sample-barcoded 5' primer and J-beta primers. One entry per CDR3 protein results from TCRdb running MiXCR on the 5' RACE reads. The sample includes 1.5 million to 1.8 million distinct CDR3 sequences, about 42% of them seen just once. These data come from a study of blood T cells in healthy people across ages. This clonotype originated in a woman under 30 in good health. Sequencing was carried out using blood.

CDR3 region: CASSPWVGVSYEQYF. The CDR3 bases are TGTGCCAGCAGCCCATGGGTAGGGGTTTCCTACGAGCAGTACTTC. The rearrangement joins TRBV7-2 to TRBJ2-7, with D possibly being TRBD1 (5 bases). Germline assignment: CDR1 SGHTA and CDR2 FQGNSA. This CDR3 has 15 residues. The germline V and J ends were trimmed by 5 bases and 1 base, with 15 bases remaining between them.